The 30 T cell receptor beta chains below all came from one sample that was sequenced in a study of molecular identifiers for immune sequencing clone quantification. In TCRdb, the PCR reads were re-called with MiXCR into one record per CDR3 protein. Of just under 650,000 distinct CDR3 sequences listed, 20% were seen once; the top ten hold 0.7% to 1%. The sequenced sample was naive CD8+ T cells from blood, with Jurkat cell RNA spiked in. As to subset: FACS-sorted CD8+CD4-CCR7+CD45RA+ naive T cells. The receptors shown here come from a human donor in good health. Some libraries in this study had Jurkat cell RNA spiked in.

The chain joins TRBV2 to TRBJ2-7, with D unresolved. CDR1 and CDR2 from the germline V gene are SNHLY and FYNNEI. V was trimmed by 2 bases and J by 2 bases, leaving 4 bases between them. CDR3 length: 12 amino acids. The CDR3 region is CASSESPYEQYF. Here the CDR3 DNA reads TGTGCCAGCAGTGAATCCCCCTACGAGCAGTACTTC.

This clonotype appeared a few times. The chain is built from TRBV4-3 and TRBJ2-1, with TRBD2 identical over 8 bases. This CDR3 contains 14 residues. Germline trimming cut 2 bases from V and 5 bases from J; bases unmatched to any gene: 2. Germline V gene data show CDR1 as LGHNA and CDR2 as YSLEER. CDR3 protein: CASSQLAGNNEQFF. The CDR3 bases are TGCGCCAGCAGCCAACTAGCGGGCAACAATGAGCAGTTCTTC.

This clonotype was detected only a few times. The rearrangement joins TRBV30 to TRBJ2-1; 8 nucleotides agree with TRBD2. From germline, CDR1 is GTSNPN and CDR2 SVGIG (reference sequence). This CDR3 has 15 amino acids. The V gene end was trimmed by 5 bases and the J gene end by 1 base; junction bases not matched to a gene: 7. In nucleotides, the CDR3 is TGTGCCTGGGCTCCGGGACTAGTGTCCTACAATGAGCAGTTCTTC. Its protein product is CAWAPGLVSYNEQFF.

At least ten counts were recorded for this clonotype. The chain has TRBV28 and TRBJ1-1, with 10 bases identical to TRBD1. Germline CDR1 and CDR2: MDHEN and SYDVKM. This CDR3 is built from 15 residues. After removal of 3 bases from V and 4 bases from J, the junction contained 5 bases not matched to a gene. Written as DNA, the CDR3 is TGTGCCAGCAGTTTTCGGGACAGGGGTGTCACTGAAGCTTTCTTT. Translation: CASSFRDRGVTEAFF.

This clonotype occurred many times. This chain connects TRBV13 to TRBJ2-3; D is unclear. Germline V gene lookup returns CDR1 PRHDT and CDR2 FYEKMQ (reference sequence). This CDR3 has 12 amino acids. V lost 4 bases to trimming and J lost 6 bases, with 8 bases between them. DNA of the CDR3: TGTGCCAGCAGCTCCCCCGTCGATACGCAGTATTTT. Its translation is CASSSPVDTQYF.

Comment on this clonotype: A read error is possible here, since a much larger clone lies one base away. The chain joins TRBV7-9 to TRBJ1-3, with D unresolved. The CDR3 loop spans 17 amino acids. Trimming stripped 4 bases from V and 0 bases from J, with 16 bases between. CDR1 is SEHNR and CDR2 is FQNEAQ in the germline V gene (reference sequence). This CDR3 is CASSSPTLGLSGNTIYF. CDR3 DNA: TGTGCCAGCAGCTCGCCGACTCTAGGGCTCTCTGGAAACACCATATATTTT.

This clonotype has ten or more counts. The chain couples TRBV7-6 to TRBJ2-1; 13 bases match TRBD2. This CDR3 is built from 22 residues. V lost 0 bases, J lost 6 bases, and 20 bases stayed unmatched. Germline values: CDR1 SGHVS, CDR2 FNYEAQ. The CDR3 DNA is TGTGCCAGCAGCTTAGCGATTCGGAGGATCACCGGGACTAGCGGGATAATCAATGAGCAGTTCTTC. It is translated as CASSLAIRRITGTSGIINEQFF.

A word on this clonotype: This may arise from a read error, as a much more abundant clone is one base away. The CDR3 bases are TGTGCCACCAGTGAGTTGACTAGCGGGGTGGGGACCCAGTACTTC. This codes for CATSELTSGVGTQYF. The chain carries TRBV24-1 and TRBJ2-5, with 11 bases fitting TRBD2. The germline gives CDR1 KGHDR, CDR2 SFDVKD. There are 15 residues in the CDR3. Germline trimming cut 4 bases from V and 7 bases from J; bases unmatched to any gene: 7.

The chain has TRBV12-3 or TRBV12-4 and TRBJ2-7; TRBD1 matches at 7 bases. The V and J ends lost 5 bases and 0 bases, in that order; junction bases with no gene match: 4. The CDR3 spans 14 residues. As DNA, the CDR3 is TGTGCCAGCAGTCGACAGGGTGGCTCCTACGAGCAGTACTTC. Translating it yields CASSRQGGSYEQYF.

In this sample, this clonotype turned up once. A much larger clone is a single base away; this may be a read error. J is TRBJ2-7 and V is TRBV7-2, with 11 bases lining up with TRBD2. This CDR3 has 15 residues. Germline V lookup: CDR1 SGHTA, CDR2 FQGNSA. The CDR3 sequence is CASSFSGGGAYEQCF. For the CDR3, the DNA is TGTGCCAGCAGTTTTAGCGGGGGGGGGGCCTACGAGCAGTGCTTC.

This clonotype has only a few counts. This chain links TRBV7-9 with TRBJ1-1; 7 bases agree with TRBD1. Germline CDR1 is SEHNR and CDR2 is FQNEAQ (reference sequence). V dropped 5 bases and J dropped 0; count of bases not matched to a gene: 6. The CDR3 has 15 residues. The CDR3 reads CASSRDSQMNTEAFF. Here the CDR3 DNA reads TGTGCCAGCAGCCGGGACAGCCAGATGAACACTGAAGCTTTCTTT.

This clonotype came up many times. Because it lacks the conserved phenylalanine or tryptophan at the end, this CDR3 is likely a read error. Because the CDR3's place on the DNA is in doubt, the DNA is left out and the CDR3 is given as listed by TCRdb. V is TRBV29-1 and J is TRBJ1-1; the DNA was not compared with TRBD1, the D call given in the table. Both ends counted, the CDR3 spans 10 residues. Germline loops: CDR1 SQVTM, CDR2 ANQGSEA. CDR3: CSVLRDRLWR.

The V gene is TRBV10-2, the J gene TRBJ2-7, with TRBD1 identical over 7 bases. Trimming at V came to 4 bases and at J to 4 bases, leaving 7 bases not matched to a gene. This CDR3 spans 14 amino acids. Germline V gives CDR1 WSHSY, CDR2 SAAADI. The CDR3, as DNA: TGCGCCAGCAGTGCCCTCGACAGGGAATACGAGCAGTACTTC. Its translation is CASSALDREYEQYF.

This clonotype was observed many times. The V gene is TRBV28, the J gene TRBJ2-3; 8 bases align to TRBD1. V gave up 1 base and J gave up 0 bases; unmatched junction bases: 3. Germline values: CDR1 MDHEN, CDR2 SYDVKM. The CDR3 contains 16 residues. The CDR3 spells CASSLSQGASTDTQYF. The CDR3 DNA sequence: TGTGCCAGCAGTTTATCGCAGGGGGCTAGCACAGATACGCAGTATTTT.

This clonotype was counted many times. This CDR3 reads CASSYGGTTDTQYF. The CDR3 DNA sequence: TGTGCCAGCAGTTATGGTGGGACTACAGATACGCAGTATTTT. The V call is TRBV6-5, the J call TRBJ2-3; maybe TRBD2 (6 bases). Germline-derived CDR1 and CDR2 are MNHEY and SVGAGI. The CDR3 runs to 14 residues. The V end lost 3 bases, the J end lost 3 bases, and 10 bases lay between the germline ends.

As for this clonotype: This may stem from a read error, because a much larger clone lies one nucleotide away. The genes are TRBV19 and TRBJ2-5; 14 positions match TRBD2. This CDR3 has 16 amino acids. The ends lost 5 bases at V and 4 bases at J; junction bases unmatched: 6. Germline V CDR1 and CDR2: LNHDA, SQIVND (reference sequence). The CDR3 nucleotides are TGTGCCAGTAGTGCAGGACTAGCGGGAGGATTAGAGACCCAGTACTTC. It encodes CASSAGLAGGLETQYF.

This clonotype was seen more than once but under ten times. The V call is TRBV4-3, the J call TRBJ2-3; TRBD1 matches 10 bases. The CDR3 is 16 amino acids. Trimming removed 0 bases from V and 9 bases from J; junction bases left unmatched: 9. Germline assignment: CDR1 LGHNA and CDR2 YSLEER. CDR3 region: CASSQDRDRGLGTQYF. CDR3 sequence (DNA): TGCGCCAGCAGCCAAGACCGGGACAGGGGCCTCGGGACGCAGTATTTT.

This clonotype was observed at least ten times. The chain employs TRBV6-5 and TRBJ2-1; tentative D call: TRBD1 (5 bases). Germline V CDR1 and CDR2: MNHEY, SVGAGI. The ends were cut back, 3 bases at V and 6 bases at J, with 12 bases in the middle. CDR3 size: 14 residues. The CDR3 loop reads CASSYLGPGNEQFF. Written as DNA, the CDR3 is TGTGCCAGCAGTTATTTGGGGCCCGGCAATGAGCAGTTCTTC.

In the case of this clonotype: Being one base from a much bigger clone, this may be a read error. The rearrangement uses TRBV19 and TRBJ1-1; D unclear. Germline V gene lookup returns CDR1 LNHDA and CDR2 SQIVND (reference sequence). This CDR3 has 13 amino acids. CDR3: CTTSGSLNTEAFF. The CDR3 bases are TGTACCACAAGCGGGTCTTTGAACACTGAAGCTTTCTTT.

This clonotype was recorded at least ten times. The chain recombines TRBV28 with TRBJ1-1; D is unclear. Germline V CDR1 and CDR2: MDHEN, SYDVKM. CDR3 size: 13 residues. Trimming took 7 bases from V and 2 from J, leaving 11 bases between them. The CDR3 DNA sequence: TGTGCCAGCAAAACTTTAATCAACACTGAAGCTTTCTTT. Translation: CASKTLINTEAFF.

Ten or more counts support this clonotype. CDR3 loop: CASSLFVRSSYEQYF. In nucleotides, the CDR3 is TGTGCCAGCAGCTTATTTGTTAGGAGCTCCTACGAGCAGTACTTC. The V call is TRBV7-9, the J call TRBJ2-7; D is unclear. Germline assignment: CDR1 SEHNR and CDR2 FQNEAQ (reference sequence). Trimming removed 2 bases at V and 0 bases at J, with 11 bases between. This CDR3 contains 15 residues.

In its sample, this clonotype was seen a few times. One end of the junction fails to match germline, which may point to a read error. This chain links TRBV20-1 with TRBJ2-3, with 10 positions matching TRBD1. The CDR3 is 14 residues long. Germline CDR1 DFQATT, CDR2 SNEGSKA (reference sequence). The CDR3 DNA sequence: TGTGGGACAGGGGTCACCTTAGATACAGATACGCAGTATTTT. Encoded protein: CGTGVTLDTDTQYF.

This clonotype showed up many times. The rearrangement links TRBV7-6 to TRBJ2-3, with D tentatively TRBD2 (7 bases). CDR3 size: 15 residues. The V end was cut by 5 bases, the J end by 2 bases, with 14 bases between. Per the germline V gene, CDR1 is SGHVS and CDR2 is FNYEAQ. The CDR3 DNA is TGTGCCAGCAGCACTCGCGGGGGCCTCACAGATACGCAGTATTTT. Its translation is CASSTRGGLTDTQYF.

This clonotype was counted many times. CDR3 in DNA: TGTGCCAGCAGTCTCGCGGGACTAGCGGGGGAGCCGGATACGCAGTATTTT. Translating gives CASSLAGLAGEPDTQYF. This sequence joins TRBV6-5 and TRBJ2-3; 14 nucleotides align to TRBD2. Germline V lookup: CDR1 MNHEY, CDR2 SVGAGI. The length of the CDR3 is 17 residues. J gave up 6 bases and V 5 bases, and 10 bases lay outside the gene matches.

This clonotype was seen ten or more times. The chain employs TRBV20-1 and TRBJ2-7, with a possible D match to TRBD2 (5 bases). Germline V gene data show CDR1 as DFQATT and CDR2 as SNEGSKA (reference sequence). V was shortened by 3 bases and J by 4 bases, with 19 bases between the two germline ends. The length of the CDR3 is 15 residues. CDR3 protein: CSASAPWEPSYEQYF. CDR3 DNA: TGCAGTGCTAGTGCCCCGTGGGAGCCGTCGTACGAGCAGTACTTC.

This clonotype appeared many times. The chain carries TRBV29-1 and TRBJ2-7; D not certain. The CDR3 consists of 14 residues. The germline V gene has CDR1 SQVTM and CDR2 ANQGSEA. Trimming shortened V by 1 base and J by 0 bases, and 10 bases separated the two germline ends. Here the CDR3 DNA reads TGCAGCGTTGAAGGGGCCTGGAGCTCCTACGAGCAGTACTTC. Amino acid sequence: CSVEGAWSSYEQYF.

This clonotype was picked up a small number of times. This chain joins TRBV11-2 and TRBJ1-1, with D maybe TRBD1 (5 bases). The germline gives CDR1 SGHAT, CDR2 FQNNGV. Trimming took 4 bases from V and 5 from J, leaving 14 bases between them. The CDR3 contains 14 residues. CDR3 sequence: CASSSGGRLTEAFF. CDR3 coding DNA: TGTGCCAGCAGCTCTGGGGGACGGTTAACTGAAGCTTTCTTT.

This clonotype was recorded a few times. The chain has TRBV6-4 and TRBJ2-1; D is perhaps TRBD1 or TRBD2 (5 bases each). Per the germline V gene, CDR1 is MRHNA and CDR2 is SNTAGT. Between the trimmed V and J ends, which lost 2 bases and 5 bases, there was a span of 16 bases. The CDR3 contains 16 residues. The DNA of the CDR3 is TGTGCCAGCAGTGACCCCCGGGGCACTATGCACAATGAGCAGTTCTTC. It yields the protein CASSDPRGTMHNEQFF.

This clonotype was found many times. The genes are TRBV5-6 and TRBJ2-3, with D possibly being TRBD2 (6 bases). V lost 4 bases to trimming and J lost 1 base, with 13 bases between them. From germline, CDR1 is SGHDT and CDR2 YYEEEE. This CDR3 has 15 amino acids. CDR3 region: CASSRGSFGTDTQYF. For the CDR3, the DNA is TGTGCCAGCAGCCGGGGGAGTTTCGGCACAGATACGCAGTATTTT.

Many counts were recorded for this clonotype. The chain couples TRBV28 to TRBJ2-4, with D unclear. The germline V gene has CDR1 MDHEN and CDR2 SYDVKM. The CDR3 is made up of 11 amino acids. Trimming shortened V by 1 base and J by 11 bases, and 6 bases separated the two germline ends. The CDR3 reads CASSLFGVQYF. The CDR3 coding sequence is TGTGCCAGCAGTTTATTTGGGGTTCAGTACTTC.